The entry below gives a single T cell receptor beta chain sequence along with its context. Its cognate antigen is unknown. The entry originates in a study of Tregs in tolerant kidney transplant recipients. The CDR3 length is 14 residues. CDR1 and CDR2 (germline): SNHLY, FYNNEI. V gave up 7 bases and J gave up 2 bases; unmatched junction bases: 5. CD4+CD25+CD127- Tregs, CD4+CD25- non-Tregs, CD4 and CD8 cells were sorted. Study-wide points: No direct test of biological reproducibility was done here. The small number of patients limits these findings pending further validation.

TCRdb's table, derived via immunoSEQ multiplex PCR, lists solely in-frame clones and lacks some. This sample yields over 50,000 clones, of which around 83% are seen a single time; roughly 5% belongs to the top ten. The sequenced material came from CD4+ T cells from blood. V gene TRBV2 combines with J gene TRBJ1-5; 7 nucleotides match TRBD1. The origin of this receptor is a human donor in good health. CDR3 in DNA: TGTGCCAGCAAGAGACAGGGCGGCAATCAGCCCCAGCATTTT. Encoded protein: CASKRQGGNQPQHF.